The present T cell receptor beta chain was sequenced within a study of response to subunit inactivated influenza vaccine. This CDR3 region has 14 residues. The germline V and J ends were trimmed by 4 bases and 6 bases, with 15 bases remaining between them. This clonotype was seen only a few times. TCRdb re-called the RT-PCR reads through MiXCR, storing one row per CDR3 protein. This sample has roughly 650,000 distinct CDR3 sequences, with approximately 15% found just once. This clonotype was sampled from a man aged 45-65 years who received an inactivated influenza vaccine. The material sequenced was PBMCs from blood, taken less than 15 days before vaccination. The chain couples TRBV12-3 or TRBV12-4 to TRBJ1-2, with D hard to call. Written as DNA, the CDR3 is TGTGCCAGCAGTTCATTTGACGCGTCAAATGGCTACACCTTC. It encodes CASSSFDASNGYTF.